The 3 T cell receptor beta chains in this list originate from one sample, sequenced in a study of blood T cell repertoires in COVID-19. Sequencing was performed with immunoSEQ multiplex PCR; in TCRdb, only in-frame clones are kept and a portion is missing. Found here are around 310,000 clones, around 87% of them singletons; the top ten hold around 1%. Input material: peripheral blood. Receptors originate from a woman aged 40 to 50 with COVID-19, enrolled during active disease.

For the CDR3, the DNA is TGCGCCAGCAGCTTGGGGTGGAGTTCTGAAGCTTTCTTT. It codes for CASSLGWSSEAFF. V usage is TRBV5-1 and J usage is TRBJ1-1; D is uncertain. The CDR3 extends over 13 amino acids. Looked up from germline, CDR1 is SGHRS and CDR2 is YFSETQ. V was cut by 0 bases and J by 6 bases, with 9 bases left in between.

The chain has TRBV7-3 and TRBJ1-6; 7 bases map to TRBD1. Trimming at V came to 0 bases and at J to 10 bases, leaving 6 bases not matched to a gene. The CDR3 runs to 15 residues. Germline V lookup: CDR1 SGHTA, CDR2 FQGTGA. CDR3 residues: CASSLTGTVGSPLHF. The DNA for the CDR3 is TGTGCCAGCAGCTTAACCGGGACAGTCGGGTCACCCCTCCACTTT.

V is TRBV5-5 and J is TRBJ1-4; D might be TRBD1 (6 bases). The germline CDR1 and CDR2 sequences are SGHKS and YYEKEE (reference sequence). Trimming took 0 bases from V and 2 from J, leaving 8 bases between them. The CDR3 length is 15 residues. CDR3 bases: TGTGCCAGCAGCTTGGATCAGGGGACTAATGAAAAACTGTTTTTT. Its protein is CASSLDQGTNEKLFF.